This T cell receptor beta chain was sequenced in a study of shared clonotypes between healthy human individuals. Study summary: Three plates were used per donor for CD4 naive, three for CD4 memory, two for CD8 naive and one for CD8 memory. Regarding the study as a whole: Sharing of clonotypes among donors was expected to vary with sequencing depth. The study found lower generation probabilities in non-shared clonotypes than in those shared by all four donors.

In germline, CDR1 is MDHEN, CDR2 SYDVKM. There are 13 residues in the CDR3. Trimming took off 3 bases at V and 9 bases at J, with 12 bases between the two ends. Method: immunoSEQ multiplex PCR; TCRdb's copy keeps in-frame clones and lacks some. The table lists about 2 million clones, roughly 94% of them singletons. Terminally differentiated effector memory CD45RA+ cells were excluded by CCR7 positive selection of CD45RO-negative cells. As regards this clone: Its specificity is not known.

The chain links TRBV28 to TRBJ2-1; D is ambiguous. The sequencing sample was made of naive CD8+ T cells sorted from blood. This sequence originates from a man younger than 35 in good health. The CDR3 protein is CASSFTPDGEQFF. CDR3 sequence (DNA): TGTGCCAGCAGTTTTACCCCCGACGGTGAGCAGTTCTTC. The variable domain in full, with the rest retrieved from reference TRBV28 and TRBJ2-1, is DVKVTQSSRYLVKRTGEKVFLECVQDMDHENMFWYRQDPGLGLRLIYFSYDVKMKEKGDIPEGYSVSREKKERFSLILESASTNQTSMYLCASSFTPDGEQFFGPGTRLTVL.